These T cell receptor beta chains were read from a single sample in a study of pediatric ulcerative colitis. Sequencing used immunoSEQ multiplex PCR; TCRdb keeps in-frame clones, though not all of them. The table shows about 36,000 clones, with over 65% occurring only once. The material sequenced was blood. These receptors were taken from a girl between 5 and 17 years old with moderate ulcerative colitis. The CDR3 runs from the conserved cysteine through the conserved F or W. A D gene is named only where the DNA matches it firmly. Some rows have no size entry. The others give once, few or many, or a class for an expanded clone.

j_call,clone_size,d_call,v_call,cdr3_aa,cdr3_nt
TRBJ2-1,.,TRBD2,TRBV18,CASSPQLAGRQSYNEQFF,TGTGCCAGCTCACCGCAGTTAGCGGGACGTCAGAGCTACAATGAGCAGTTCTTC
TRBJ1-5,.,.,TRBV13,CASSFGGNQPQHF,TGTGCCAGCAGCTTTGGGGGAAATCAGCCCCAGCATTTT
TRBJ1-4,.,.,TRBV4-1,CASSQGLGRGEKLFF,TGCGCCAGCAGCCAGGGGCTAGGACGTGGTGAAAAACTGTTTTTT
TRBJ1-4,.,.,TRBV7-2,CASSLGWQGGEKLFF,TGTGCCAGCAGCTTAGGCTGGCAGGGTGGTGAAAAACTGTTTTTT
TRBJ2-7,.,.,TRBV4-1,CASSQLIGRVFSEQYF,TGCGCCAGCAGCCAACTTATAGGCAGGGTGTTCTCCGAGCAGTACTTC
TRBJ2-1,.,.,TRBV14,CASSQDRHEQFF,TGTGCCAGCAGCCAAGACAGACATGAGCAGTTCTTC
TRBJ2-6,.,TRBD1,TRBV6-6,CASSSDRAGANVLTF,TGTGCCAGCAGTTCCGACAGGGCTGGGGCCAACGTCCTGACTTTC
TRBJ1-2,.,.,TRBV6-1,CASSELRMRVLDGYTF,TGTGCCAGCAGTGAACTTAGGATGAGGGTTCTGGATGGCTACACCTTC
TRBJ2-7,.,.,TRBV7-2,CASSLSSRVKEQYF,TGTGCCAGCAGCTTAAGCAGTAGAGTGAAAGAGCAGTACTTC
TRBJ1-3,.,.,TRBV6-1,CASSEGGWWSGNTIYF,TGTGCCAGCAGTGAAGGCGGATGGTGGTCTGGAAACACCATATATTTT
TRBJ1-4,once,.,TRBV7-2,CASSSLDLGGQPYEKLFF,TGTGCCAGCAGCTCCTTAGACTTAGGGGGACAACCCTATGAAAAACTGTTTTTT
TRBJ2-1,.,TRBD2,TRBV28,CASSLGGTRDEQFF,TGTGCCAGCAGTTTAGGGGGGACTAGGGATGAGCAGTTCTTC
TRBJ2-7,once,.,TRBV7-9,CASSLEVGLTYEQYF,TGTGCCAGCAGCTTAGAGGTGGGGCTGACCTACGAGCAGTACTTC
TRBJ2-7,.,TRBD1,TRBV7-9,CASSSRQGIPYEQYF,TGTGCCAGCAGCTCCCGACAGGGGATTCCCTACGAGCAGTACTTC
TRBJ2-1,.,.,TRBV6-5,CASSYGAGTYNEQFF,TGTGCCAGCAGTTACGGGGCAGGAACCTACAATGAGCAGTTCTTC
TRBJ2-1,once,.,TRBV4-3,CASSQEPHLGQFF,TGCGCCAGCAGCCAAGAACCCCATCTAGGGCAGTTCTTC
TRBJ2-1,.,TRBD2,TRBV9,CASSPGLAEQFF,TGTGCCAGCAGCCCGGGACTAGCGGAGCAGTTCTTC
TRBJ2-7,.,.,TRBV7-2,CASSRYGRGSLHEQYF,TGTGCCAGCAGTCGATATGGGCGCGGGTCGTTGCACGAGCAGTACTTC
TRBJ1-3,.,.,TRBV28,CASRGNTIYF,TGTGCCAGCAGAGGAAACACCATATATTTT
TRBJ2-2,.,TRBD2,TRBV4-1,CASSPDLAGANTGELFF,TGCGCCAGCAGCCCAGATCTAGCGGGAGCCAACACCGGGGAGCTGTTTTTT
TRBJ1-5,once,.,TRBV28,CASSSGQQNQPQHF,TGTGCCAGCAGTTCTGGACAGCAAAATCAGCCCCAGCATTTT
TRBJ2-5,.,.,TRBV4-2,CASSQGPPQETQYF,TGTGCCAGCAGCCAAGGTCCCCCCCAAGAGACCCAGTACTTC
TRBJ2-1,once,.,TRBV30,CAWTGAGEQFF,TGTGCCTGGACGGGGGCAGGTGAGCAGTTCTTC
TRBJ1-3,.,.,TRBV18,CASSPGAGNTIYF,TGTGCCAGCTCACCGGGGGCTGGAAACACCATATATTTT
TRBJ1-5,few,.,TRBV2,CASSEVDSNQPQHF,TGTGCCAGCAGTGAAGTCGATAGCAATCAGCCCCAGCATTTT
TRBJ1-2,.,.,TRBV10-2,CASRDRFPNYGYTF,TGCGCCAGCAGAGATCGCTTTCCTAACTATGGCTACACCTTC
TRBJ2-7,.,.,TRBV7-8,CASSTLQGPYEQYF,TGTGCCAGCAGTACTCTACAGGGTCCCTACGAGCAGTACTTC
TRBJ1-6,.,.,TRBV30,CAWMPRGRDNSPLHF,TGTGCCTGGATGCCCCGGGGCAGGGATAATTCACCCCTCCACTTT
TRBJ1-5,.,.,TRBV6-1,CASSEGGPGQPQHF,TGTGCCAGCAGTGAAGGGGGACCGGGGCAGCCCCAGCATTTT
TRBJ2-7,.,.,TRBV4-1,CASSHRLDYEQYF,TGCGCCAGCAGCCACAGATTAGACTACGAGCAGTACTTC
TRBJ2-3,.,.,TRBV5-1,CASSLDGFRTDTQYF,TGCGCCAGCAGCCTGGACGGATTTCGCACAGATACGCAGTATTTT
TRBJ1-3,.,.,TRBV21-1,CASSKDDRGGGNTIYF,TGTGCCAGCAGCAAAGACGACAGGGGGGGTGGAAACACCATATATTTT
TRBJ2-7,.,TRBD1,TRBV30,CACQIEDRGYEQYF,TGTGCCTGTCAAATAGAGGACAGGGGCTACGAGCAGTACTTC
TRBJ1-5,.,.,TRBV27,CASGAQGALNQPQHF,TGTGCCAGCGGAGCCCAGGGTGCCCTCAATCAGCCCCAGCATTTT
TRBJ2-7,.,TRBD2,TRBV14,CASSHGTSGYEQYF,TGTGCCAGCAGCCACGGGACTAGCGGGTACGAGCAGTACTTC
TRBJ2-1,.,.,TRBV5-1,CASSWAATRDNEQFF,TGCGCCAGCAGCTGGGCCGCGACGCGAGACAATGAGCAGTTCTTC
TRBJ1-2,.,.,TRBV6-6,CASSTYRGFNYGYTF,TGTGCCAGCAGCACCTACCGGGGATTTAACTATGGCTACACCTTC
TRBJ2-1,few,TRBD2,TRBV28,CASSIWTSGSNEQFF,TGTGCCAGCAGTATTTGGACTAGCGGGAGCAATGAGCAGTTCTTC
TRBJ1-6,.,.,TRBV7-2,CASSLVLVKNSPLHF,TGTGCCAGCAGCTTAGTTTTAGTGAAAAATTCACCCCTCCACTTT
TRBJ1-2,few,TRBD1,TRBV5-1,CASSLGGTGARGYTF,TGCGCCAGCAGCTTAGGCGGGACAGGGGCCCGAGGCTACACCTTC
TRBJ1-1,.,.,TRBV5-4,CASTTTPDGATEAFF,TGTGCCAGCACCACAACGCCCGACGGGGCCACTGAAGCTTTCTTT
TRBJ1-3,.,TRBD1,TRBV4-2,CASSQLNRGLGNTIYF,TGTGCCAGCAGCCAATTAAACAGGGGGCTAGGAAACACCATATATTTT
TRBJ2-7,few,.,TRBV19,CASSPGLYEQYF,TGTGCCAGTAGTCCAGGGCTCTACGAGCAGTACTTC
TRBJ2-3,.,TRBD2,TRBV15,CATNSLRLAGNTQYF,TGTGCCACCAACTCCTTGAGACTAGCGGGGAATACGCAGTATTTT
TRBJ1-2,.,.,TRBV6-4,CASSRPAPPGGYTF,TGTGCCAGCAGTCGCCCCGCTCCTCCTGGGGGCTACACCTTC
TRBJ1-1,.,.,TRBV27,CASSSPGVNTEAFF,TGTGCCAGCAGCTCTCCGGGAGTGAACACTGAAGCTTTCTTT
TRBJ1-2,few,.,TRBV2,CASNGDGYTF,TGTGCCAGCAACGGGGATGGCTACACCTTC
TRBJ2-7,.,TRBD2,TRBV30,CAWSGGGRLDEQYF,TGTGCCTGGAGTGGGGGCGGGAGATTAGACGAGCAGTACTTC
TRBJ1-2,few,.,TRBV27,CASSLSWEAYGYTF,TGTGCCAGCAGTTTATCATGGGAAGCCTATGGCTACACCTTC
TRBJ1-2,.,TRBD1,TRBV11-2,CASSPRQGVVGYTF,TGTGCCAGCAGCCCTCGACAGGGAGTGGTTGGCTACACCTTC
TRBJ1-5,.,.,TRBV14,CASVPPINWGRKGNQPQHF,TGTGCCAGCGTACCCCCGATCAATTGGGGGCGAAAAGGCAATCAGCCCCAGCATTTT
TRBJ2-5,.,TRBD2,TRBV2,CASRVREGGETQYF,TGTGCCAGCAGAGTCAGGGAGGGTGGAGAGACCCAGTACTTC
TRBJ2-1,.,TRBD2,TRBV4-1,CASSPRAGMSYNEQFF,TGCGCCAGCAGCCCACGAGCGGGAATGTCCTACAATGAGCAGTTCTTC
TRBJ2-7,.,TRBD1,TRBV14,CASSQAGQGPYSYEQYF,TGTGCCAGCAGCCAAGCAGGACAGGGGCCGTACTCCTACGAGCAGTACTTC
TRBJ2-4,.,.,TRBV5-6,CASSFLISGKNIQYF,TGTGCCAGCAGCTTTCTAATCTCGGGCAAAAACATTCAGTACTTC
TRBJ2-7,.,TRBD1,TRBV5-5,CASSSGRDRYYEQYF,TGTGCCAGCAGCTCGGGACGGGACAGATACTACGAGCAGTACTTC
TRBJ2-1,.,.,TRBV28,CASSFLNRGDEQFF,TGTGCCAGCAGTTTCCTGAACCGGGGCGATGAGCAGTTCTTC
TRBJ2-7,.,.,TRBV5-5,CASSLARSMFRDEQYF,TGTGCCAGCAGCTTGGCCCGTTCAATGTTCCGCGACGAGCAGTACTTC
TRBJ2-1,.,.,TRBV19,CASSLLGGLDNNEQFF,TGTGCCAGTAGTCTCCTTGGGGGTCTCGATAACAATGAGCAGTTCTTC